The T cell receptor beta chain under discussion was sequenced for a study of blood T cell repertoires in COVID-19. Study-wide background: Acute and convalescent COVID-19 specimens originated in the United States, Italy and Spain. T cells, B-cell-depleted T cells, or PBMCs provided the cDNA or gDNA that served as material.

Losses at the gene ends were 3 bases for V and 4 bases for J; bases not matched to a gene: 5. Germline V lookup: CDR1 SGDLS, CDR2 YYNGEE. This CDR3 is 14 amino acids long. Per the study methods: Estimation of nucleated cell counts relied on the amplification of reference gene primers. The assay was immunoSEQ multiplex PCR, and TCRdb's table has in-frame clones only and misses some. D and trimming were read from the DNA, whereas the V and J calls and clone size are those reported in that table. The table includes around 200,000 clones, 84% detected once. This receptor was obtained from a human donor with acute or convalescent COVID-19. The donor label of this sample is uncertain. Sequencing was carried out using peripheral blood. V and J are TRBV9 and TRBJ1-1; TRBD1 matches at 8 bases. The CDR3 sequence: CASSADRGRTEAFF. CDR3 bases: TGTGCCAGCAGCGCAGACAGGGGCCGCACTGAAGCTTTCTTT.